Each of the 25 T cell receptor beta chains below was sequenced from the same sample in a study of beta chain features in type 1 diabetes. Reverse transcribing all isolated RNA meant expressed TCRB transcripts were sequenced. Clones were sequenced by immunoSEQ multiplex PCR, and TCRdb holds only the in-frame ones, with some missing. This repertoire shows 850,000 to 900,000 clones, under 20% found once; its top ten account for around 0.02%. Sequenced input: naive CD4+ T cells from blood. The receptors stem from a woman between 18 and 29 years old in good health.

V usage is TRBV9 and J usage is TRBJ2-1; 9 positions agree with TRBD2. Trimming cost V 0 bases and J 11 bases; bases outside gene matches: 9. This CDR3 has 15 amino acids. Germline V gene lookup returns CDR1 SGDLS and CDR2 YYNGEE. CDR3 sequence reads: CASSVVGSGSSQQFF. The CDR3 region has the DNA TGTGCCAGCAGCGTAGTGGGTAGCGGGAGCTCTCAGCAGTTCTTC.

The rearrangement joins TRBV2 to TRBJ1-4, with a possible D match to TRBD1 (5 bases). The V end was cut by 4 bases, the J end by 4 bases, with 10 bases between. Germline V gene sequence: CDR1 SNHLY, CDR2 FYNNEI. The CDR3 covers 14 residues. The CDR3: CASSGRQFNEKLFF. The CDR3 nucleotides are TGTGCCAGCAGTGGCCGACAGTTTAATGAAAAACTGTTTTTT.

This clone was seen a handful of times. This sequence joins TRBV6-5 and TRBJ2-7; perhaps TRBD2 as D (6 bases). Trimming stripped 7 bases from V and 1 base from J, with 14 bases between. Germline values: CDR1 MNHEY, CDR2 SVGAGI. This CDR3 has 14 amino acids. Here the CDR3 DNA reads TGTGCCAGCACGGGTAGCGGTGAGTCCTACGAGCAGTACTTC. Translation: CASTGSGESYEQYF.

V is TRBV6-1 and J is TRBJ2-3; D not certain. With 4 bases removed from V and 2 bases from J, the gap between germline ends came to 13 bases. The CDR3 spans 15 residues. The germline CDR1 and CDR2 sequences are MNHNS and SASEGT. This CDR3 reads CASSAPSVVTDTQYF. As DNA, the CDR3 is TGTGCCAGCAGTGCCCCGTCAGTCGTCACAGATACGCAGTATTTT.

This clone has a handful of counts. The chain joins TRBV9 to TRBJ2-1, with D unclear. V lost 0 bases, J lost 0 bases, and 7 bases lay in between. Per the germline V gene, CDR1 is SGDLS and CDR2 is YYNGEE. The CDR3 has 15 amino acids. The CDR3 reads CASSVGWSSYNEQFF. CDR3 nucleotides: TGTGCCAGCAGCGTAGGCTGGAGCTCCTACAATGAGCAGTTCTTC.

Written as DNA, the CDR3 is TGTGCCATCAGTGAGTCGACCGGGACTAGCGGCCCAAATGAGCAGTTCTTC. Its translation is CAISESTGTSGPNEQFF. This sequence joins TRBV10-3 and TRBJ2-1; 11 bases are a match to TRBD2. Per the germline V gene, CDR1 is ENHRY and CDR2 is SYGVKD. The junction had 8 bases not matched to a gene; V was cut back by 0 bases and J by 7 bases. This CDR3 comprises 17 residues.

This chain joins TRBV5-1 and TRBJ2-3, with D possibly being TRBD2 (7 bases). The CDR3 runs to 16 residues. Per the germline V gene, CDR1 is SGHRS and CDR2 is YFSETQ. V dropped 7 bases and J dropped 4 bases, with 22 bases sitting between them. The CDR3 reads CASRRSGASGADTQYF. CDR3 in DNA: TGCGCCAGCCGCCGGAGCGGGGCGTCAGGGGCAGATACGCAGTATTTT.

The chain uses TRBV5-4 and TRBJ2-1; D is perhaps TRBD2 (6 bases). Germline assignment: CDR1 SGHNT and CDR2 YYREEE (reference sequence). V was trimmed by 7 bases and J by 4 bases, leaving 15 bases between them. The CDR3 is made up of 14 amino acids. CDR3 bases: TGTGCCAGCGGACCCGGGACTTCTTACAATGAGCAGTTCTTC. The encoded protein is CASGPGTSYNEQFF.

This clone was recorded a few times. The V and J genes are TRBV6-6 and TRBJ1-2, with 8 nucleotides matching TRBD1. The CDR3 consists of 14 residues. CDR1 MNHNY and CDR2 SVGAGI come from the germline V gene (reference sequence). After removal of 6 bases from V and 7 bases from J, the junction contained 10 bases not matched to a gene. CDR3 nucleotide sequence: TGTGCCAGCAGACCCGGACAGGGACCTTTTGGCTACACCTTC. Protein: CASRPGQGPFGYTF.

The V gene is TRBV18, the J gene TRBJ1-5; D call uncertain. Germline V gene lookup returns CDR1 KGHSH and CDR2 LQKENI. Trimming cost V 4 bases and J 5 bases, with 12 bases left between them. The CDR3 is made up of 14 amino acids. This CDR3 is CASSHSNGDQPQHF. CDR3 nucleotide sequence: TGTGCCAGCTCACACAGTAACGGTGATCAGCCCCAGCATTTT.

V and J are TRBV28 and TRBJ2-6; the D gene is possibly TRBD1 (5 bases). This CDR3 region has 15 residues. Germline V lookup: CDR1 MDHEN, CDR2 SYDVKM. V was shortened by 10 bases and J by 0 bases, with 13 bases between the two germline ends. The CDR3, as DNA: TGTGCCACCATCGATAGGGGCTCTGGGGCCAACGTCCTGACTTTC. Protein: CATIDRGSGANVLTF.

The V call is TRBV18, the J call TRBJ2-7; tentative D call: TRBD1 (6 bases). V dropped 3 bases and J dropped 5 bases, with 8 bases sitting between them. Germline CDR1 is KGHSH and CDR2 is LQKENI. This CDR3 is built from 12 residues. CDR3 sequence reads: CASSPAGDEQYF. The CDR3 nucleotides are TGTGCCAGCTCACCCGCAGGGGACGAGCAGTACTTC.

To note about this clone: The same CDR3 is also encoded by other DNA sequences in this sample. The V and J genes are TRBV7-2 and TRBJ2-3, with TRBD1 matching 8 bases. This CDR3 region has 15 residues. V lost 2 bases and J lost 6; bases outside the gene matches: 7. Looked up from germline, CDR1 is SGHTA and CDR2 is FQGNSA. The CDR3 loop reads CASSLSGQGTDTQYF. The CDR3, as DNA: TGTGCCAGCAGCTTATCTGGACAGGGAACCGATACGCAGTATTTT.

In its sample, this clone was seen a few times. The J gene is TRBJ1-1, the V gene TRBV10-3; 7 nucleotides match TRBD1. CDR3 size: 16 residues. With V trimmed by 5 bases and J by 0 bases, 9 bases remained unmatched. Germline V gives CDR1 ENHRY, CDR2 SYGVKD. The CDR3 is CAISSWGTAMNTEAFF. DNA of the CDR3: TGTGCCATCAGTTCATGGGGGACAGCAATGAACACTGAAGCTTTCTTT.

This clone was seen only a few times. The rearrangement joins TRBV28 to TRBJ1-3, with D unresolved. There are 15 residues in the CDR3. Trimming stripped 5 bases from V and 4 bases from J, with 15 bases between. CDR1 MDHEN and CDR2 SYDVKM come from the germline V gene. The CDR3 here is CASSILGPKGNTIYF. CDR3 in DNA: TGTGCCAGCAGTATACTTGGACCAAAAGGAAACACCATATATTTT.

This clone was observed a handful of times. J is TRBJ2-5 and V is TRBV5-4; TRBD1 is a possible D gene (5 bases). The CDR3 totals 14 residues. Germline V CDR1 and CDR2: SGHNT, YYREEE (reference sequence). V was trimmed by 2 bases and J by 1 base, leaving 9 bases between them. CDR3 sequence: CASSFVDTQETQYF. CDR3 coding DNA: TGTGCCAGCAGCTTCGTGGACACCCAAGAGACCCAGTACTTC.

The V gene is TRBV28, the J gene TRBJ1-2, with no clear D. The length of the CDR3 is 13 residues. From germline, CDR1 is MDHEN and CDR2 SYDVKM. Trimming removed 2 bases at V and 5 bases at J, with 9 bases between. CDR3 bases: TGTGCCAGCAGTTTAATCCAGGTTTATGGCTACACCTTC. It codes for CASSLIQVYGYTF.

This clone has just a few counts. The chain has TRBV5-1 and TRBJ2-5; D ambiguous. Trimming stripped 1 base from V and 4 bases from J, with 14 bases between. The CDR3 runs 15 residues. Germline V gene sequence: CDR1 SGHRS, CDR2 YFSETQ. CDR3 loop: CASSLTSAFRETQYF. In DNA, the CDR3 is TGCGCCAGCAGCTTGACGTCAGCGTTCCGAGAGACCCAGTACTTC.

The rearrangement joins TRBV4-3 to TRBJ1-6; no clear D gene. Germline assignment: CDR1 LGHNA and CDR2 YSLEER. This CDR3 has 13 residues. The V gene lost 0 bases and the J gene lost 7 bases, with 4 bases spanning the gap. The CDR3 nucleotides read TGCGCCAGCAGCCAAGACCGCAATTCACCCCTCCACTTT. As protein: CASSQDRNSPLHF.

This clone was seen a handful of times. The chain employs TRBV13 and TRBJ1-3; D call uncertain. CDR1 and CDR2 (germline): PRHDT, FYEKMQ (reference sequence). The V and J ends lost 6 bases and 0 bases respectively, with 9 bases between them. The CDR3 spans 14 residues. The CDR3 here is CASSRTYSGNTIYF. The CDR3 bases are TGTGCCAGCAGTAGGACGTACTCTGGAAACACCATATATTTT.

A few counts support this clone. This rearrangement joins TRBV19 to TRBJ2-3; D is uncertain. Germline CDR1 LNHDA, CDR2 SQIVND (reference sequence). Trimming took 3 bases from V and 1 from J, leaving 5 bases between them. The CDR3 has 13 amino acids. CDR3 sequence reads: CASSITGTDTQYF. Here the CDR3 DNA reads TGTGCCAGTAGTATCACGGGCACAGATACGCAGTATTTT.

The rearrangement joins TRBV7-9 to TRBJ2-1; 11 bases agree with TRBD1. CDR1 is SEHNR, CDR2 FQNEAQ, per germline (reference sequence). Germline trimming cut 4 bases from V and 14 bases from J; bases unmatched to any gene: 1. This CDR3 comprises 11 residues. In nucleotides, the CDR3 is TGTGCCAGCAGCTGGGGACAGGGGGAGTTCTTC. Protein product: CASSWGQGEFF.

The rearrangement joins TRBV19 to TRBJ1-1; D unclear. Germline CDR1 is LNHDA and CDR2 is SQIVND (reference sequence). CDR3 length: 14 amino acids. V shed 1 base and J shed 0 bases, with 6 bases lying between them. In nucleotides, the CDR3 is TGTGCCAGTAGTATAGTTCCGGTGAACACTGAAGCTTTCTTT. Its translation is CASSIVPVNTEAFF.

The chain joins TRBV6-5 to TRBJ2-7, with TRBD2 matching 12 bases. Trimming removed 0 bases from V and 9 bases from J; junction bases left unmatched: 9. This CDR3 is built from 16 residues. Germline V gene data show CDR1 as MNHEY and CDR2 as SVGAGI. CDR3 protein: CASSYSLTSGRGRQYF. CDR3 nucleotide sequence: TGTGCCAGCAGTTACTCTCTGACTAGCGGGAGAGGTCGGCAGTACTTC.

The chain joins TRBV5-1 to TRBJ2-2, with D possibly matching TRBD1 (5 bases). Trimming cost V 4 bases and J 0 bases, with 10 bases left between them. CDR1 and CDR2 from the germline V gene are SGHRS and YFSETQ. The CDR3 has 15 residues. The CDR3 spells CASSTTAPNTGELFF. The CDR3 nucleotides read TGCGCCAGCAGCACGACAGCGCCGAACACCGGGGAGCTGTTTTTT.